The T cell receptor beta chain described here comes from a study of cytomegalovirus exposure and HLA in healthy donors. Study-level background: Roughly 180 million T cells yielded approximately 100 million unique TCR beta sequences, as an earlier analysis found. The study, taken as a whole, reports: Under in vitro conditions, three CMV-associated chains were confirmed as specific for CMV antigens. Sequencing probably produced one cluster of sequence variants that were highly shared. Some V segments (TRBV6-2 and TRBV6-3 among them) were excluded as indistinguishable.

The V gene lost 2 bases and the J gene lost 0 bases, with 11 bases spanning the gap. Germline CDR1 and CDR2: KGHSH and LQKENI. This CDR3 has 17 residues. PCR primers comprised 60 Vbeta and 13 Jbeta primers. TCRdb's table, derived via immunoSEQ multiplex PCR, lists solely in-frame clones and lacks some. The sample consists of 110,000 to 150,000 clones, 60% to 80% of them appearing once. This clone was counted a single time. Its specificity is unknown. This TCR was sampled from a woman aged 25 to 39 in good health and CMV-seronegative. Sample: PBMCs. This chain joins TRBV18 and TRBJ2-6; D is perhaps TRBD2 (5 bases). The CDR3 is CASSPGSPGSGANVLTF. As DNA, the CDR3 is TGTGCCAGCTCACCAGGGAGTCCCGGCTCTGGGGCCAACGTCCTGACTTTC.